This TCR beta chain derives from a study of identical twins (dated by TCRdb to 2016 to 2017). Some background on the complete study: To test whether fetal clonotypes persist, this study deep-sequenced TCR alpha and beta repertoires from monozygotic twins, from unrelated adults of various ages, and from cord blood. Replicate twin experiments were performed at different times using different library preparation protocols to rule out contamination. Beyond this particular receptor, the publication reports: Abundant cord blood beta clonotypes carried fewer insertions; young adult naive repertoires showed a weaker similar trend, while memory repertoires showed none. Conclusions relied on cross-sectional statistical analysis, since the same donors could not be followed over many years. Zero-insertion analyses could be partly confounded by invariant T cells such as MAIT and iNKT, though diverse VJ usage argued against such confounding for most clonotypes. A weaker excess of twin sharing was found in beta out-of-frame sequences because the signal-to-noise ratio was lowered by fewer shared sequences. Compared with coincidental sharing between unrelated individuals, an excess of low generation-probability sequences was observed among out-of-frame TCR alpha sequences shared between twins. In monozygotic twins, recombination models systematically underestimated out-of-frame TCR alpha sharing, but the models matched the sharing seen between unrelated individuals.

The library was generated by 5' RACE. The sequencer was an Illumina HiSeq 2000. A universal primer binding site was added through template switching, and the final cDNA carried a unique molecular identifier so that TCR cDNA molecules could be counted accurately. Specific primers in the conserved constant-segment region were used to synthesize first-strand cDNA for TCR alpha and beta chains. To control for contamination, every cDNA library was double barcoded, receiving both a SMART-Mk sample barcode and Illumina barcodes. TruSeq adapter sequences along with Illumina sample barcodes were introduced in two successive PCR steps. TCR alpha and beta cDNA libraries were sequenced on the Illumina HiSeq platform with custom primers. The original methods were these. MiGEC was used to process raw reads and extract unique molecular identifiers, and MiXCR was used to find CDR3 positions. For each individual, recombination models were inferred using an EM algorithm with the repgenHMM and IGoR tools. The analysis of shared clonotypes was done with the tcR package in R, with sharing normalized by the product of cloneset sizes. Out-of-frame nonproductive sequences were analyzed to study raw recombination free of thymic and clonal selection effects. TCRdb reran the public reads through fastp at Q25 and MiXCR, keeping productive beta chains. Rows with a matching CDR3 protein are joined into one entry that keeps the most common DNA and genes. Here the V and J calls rest on TCRdb's processing, not on the authors' analysis. Counted in this sample were about 790,000 distinct CDR3 sequences; about 18% of them appeared once. The top ten clones comprise about an eighth of the sample.

Trimming removed 7 bases from V and 5 bases from J, leaving 12 bases between the germline ends. Based on the germline V gene, the CDR1 and CDR2 sequences are ENHRY and SYGVKD. The CDR3 measures 13 amino acids from cysteine to phenylalanine. Just the 39-base CDR3 DNA is kept, in frame starting at base 1. The table lists this clonotype with a few counts. No antigen is known for it. No base quality information exists; no much larger clone differs at one position. All donors were healthy Caucasians. The twin cohort consisted of three pairs of female monozygotic twins, all aged roughly 18 to 29 years. The RNA used for TCR libraries was isolated from peripheral blood mononuclear cells. The data also belong to a second study, concerning T cells expressing NK-cell markers. As the second paper documents: Seven to nine donors provided sorted CD3+CD56+NKG2C+, CD3+CD56+NKG2C- and CD3+CD56-NKG2C+ T-cell subsets, whose TCR beta-chain repertoires were profiled. Among the eight sequenced donors, only one was HCMV-seronegative, while the other seven were HCMV-seropositive. To restrict sorting to alphabetaTCR-expressing T cells, an anti-gammadeltaTCR antibody was added in several experiments. In a handful of donors, the dominant CD3+CD56+NKG2C+ clonotypes were among the top 10 CD8+ clonotypes and accounted for about 1.0-7.5% of CD8+ T cells. Those dominant clonotypes were again the most abundant among CD3+CD56-NKG2C+ cells in a handful of donors, at about 28.3-60.1%. It remained unclear whether the expanded NKG2C-expressing T cell clones were specific for HCMV antigens. The study sequenced eight donors, all healthy volunteers chosen at random: three men and five women. HCMV serostatus was determined by detecting HCMV-specific IgG in serum with a commercial ELISA kit. For several donors, bulk peripheral blood T-cell repertoires were also sequenced from unsorted PBMC. MIGEC was used to demultiplex reads and group the reads by UMI, and MiTCR was used to assemble and quantify clonotypes. To exclude erroneous sequences, any TCR cDNA sequence not supported by at least two reads was discarded. The tcR package was used for downstream repertoire analysis, and clonotypes were matched across fractions by CDR3 nucleotide sequence plus V segment. VDJmatch was used to annotate antigen specificity against VDJdb, with one amino acid substitution in CDR3 allowed.

The sequence came from a woman between 18 and 30 years old in good health. Sequenced: PBMCs. The rearrangement combines TRBV10-3 with TRBJ2-1; no D gene can be assigned with confidence. This receptor has the CDR3 CAITRSRDNEQFF. Read as DNA, the sequence is TGTGCCATCACCCGGTCCCGGGACAATGAGCAGTTCTTC.